One and the same sample provided the 9 T cell receptor beta chains below, sequenced in a study of blood T cell repertoires in COVID-19. TCRdb's copy holds only in-frame clones and misses some; the assay was immunoSEQ multiplex PCR. The sample has fewer than 500,000 clones; roughly 88% are singletons. The specimen sequenced was PBMCs or T cells enriched from blood (not recorded which). Receptors were obtained from a woman aged 25 to 39 with acute COVID-19.

In its sample, this clone was seen once. A read error may be the cause here, since a much bigger clone is one base away. This chain joins TRBV9 and TRBJ1-5; 7 bases agree with TRBD1. CDR3 length equals 14 residues. Germline V gene data show CDR1 as SGDLS and CDR2 as YYNGEE. Trimming took 2 bases from V and 3 from J; bases not matched to a gene: 2. The CDR3 reads CASSVGTVNQPQHF. The CDR3 DNA reads TGTGCCAGCAGCGTCGGGACAGTCAATCAGCCCCAGCATTTT. Full variable domain (remainder filled in from reference TRBV9 and TRBJ1-5): DSGVTQTPKHLITATGQRVTLRCSPRSGDLSVYWYQQSLDQGLQFLIQYYNGEERAKGNILERFSAQQFPDLHSELNLSSLELGDSALYFCASSVGTVNQPQHFGDGTRLSIL.

This CDR3 reads CATSDRGQGEVYEQYF. The CDR3, as DNA: TGTGCCACCAGTGATCGCGGACAGGGTGAAGTCTACGAGCAGTACTTC. V usage is TRBV24-1 and J usage is TRBJ2-7; TRBD1 aligns across 8 bases. This CDR3 region has 16 residues. V lost 3 bases, J lost 3 bases, and 9 bases stayed unmatched. From germline, CDR1 is KGHDR and CDR2 SFDVKD.

V gene TRBV9 combines with J gene TRBJ1-3; no definite D call. CDR1 is SGDLS, CDR2 YYNGEE, per germline. V lost 6 bases and J lost 2, with 9 bases in between. The CDR3 extends over 13 amino acids. The CDR3 protein is CASTLPPGNTIYF. The CDR3 region has the DNA TGTGCCAGCACCCTACCTCCTGGAAACACCATATATTTT.

This clone was observed a single time. The chain recombines TRBV28 with TRBJ1-5, with unresolved D. Germline-derived CDR1 and CDR2 are MDHEN and SYDVKM. This CDR3 comprises 14 residues. V lost 3 bases to trimming and J lost 5 bases, with 11 bases between them. The CDR3 DNA is TGTGCCAGCAGTTTTGGGGAGTATTATCAGCCCCAGCATTTT. It translates to CASSFGEYYQPQHF. Full variable domain (missing parts from reference TRBV28 and TRBJ1-5): DVKVTQSSRYLVKRTGEKVFLECVQDMDHENMFWYRQDPGLGLRLIYFSYDVKMKEKGDIPEGYSVSREKKERFSLILESASTNQTSMYLCASSFGEYYQPQHFGDGTRLSIL.

V usage is TRBV18 and J usage is TRBJ1-4; perhaps TRBD1 as D (5 bases). V shed 2 bases and J shed 8 bases, with 18 bases lying between them. CDR3 size: 16 residues. Germline V gene data show CDR1 as KGHSH and CDR2 as LQKENI. In DNA, the CDR3 is TGTGCCAGCTCACCAATTAAGGGAGGGGTGATGGAAAAACTGTTTTTT. Its translation is CASSPIKGGVMEKLFF.

The chain links TRBV7-2 to TRBJ1-1; the D is unclear. The CDR3 length is 14 residues. Trimming removed 1 base from V and 6 bases from J, with 12 bases in between. CDR1 and CDR2 (germline): SGHTA, FQGNSA. The CDR3 here is CASSLVVPLAEAFF. The CDR3 DNA follows: TGTGCCAGCAGCTTAGTCGTTCCCCTCGCTGAAGCTTTCTTT.

This chain connects TRBV18 to TRBJ1-2; D is ambiguous. The CDR3 contains 13 residues. Germline V gene sequence: CDR1 KGHSH, CDR2 LQKENI. V was pared by 5 bases and J by 3 bases, with 10 bases between. CDR3 coding DNA: TGTGCCAGCTCAGTGAGTTTGGACTATGGCTACACCTTC. This codes for CASSVSLDYGYTF.

The chain combines TRBV19 with TRBJ1-2, with D possibly TRBD1 on 5 matching bases. CDR3 length equals 16 residues. Germline V gives CDR1 LNHDA, CDR2 SQIVND (reference sequence). The V end lost 6 bases, the J end lost 4 bases, and 21 bases lay between the germline ends. This CDR3 reads CASRSPNRGGGYGYTF. The DNA for the CDR3 is TGTGCCAGTAGGAGCCCTAATAGGGGAGGAGGCTATGGCTACACCTTC. Using reference TRBV19 and TRBJ1-2 for the parts outside the CDR3, the full variable domain is DGGITQSPKYLFRKEGQNVTLSCEQNLNHDAMYWYRQDPGQGLRLIYYSQIVNDFQKGDIAEGYSVSREKKESFPLTVTSAQKNPTAFYLCASRSPNRGGGYGYTFGSGTRLTVV.

The chain employs TRBV24-1 and TRBJ1-6; 7 positions agree with TRBD1. The CDR3 totals 14 residues. Germline-derived CDR1 and CDR2 are KGHDR and SFDVKD. Trimming removed 4 bases from V and 8 bases from J; junction bases left unmatched: 4. Here the CDR3 DNA reads TGTGCCACCAGTGAGGGGACAGCCTATTCACCCCTCCACTTT. Translation gives CATSEGTAYSPLHF.